This entry lists 20 T cell receptor beta chains sequenced from one sample in a study of blood T cell repertoires in COVID-19. TCRdb's copy holds only in-frame clones and misses some; the assay was immunoSEQ multiplex PCR. Among roughly 55,000 clones, around 86% were seen once, and the ten largest hold 6.5%. The source material was peripheral blood. The receptors stem from a man aged 50 to 59 with active COVID-19.

This clone was seen once. The J gene is TRBJ1-2, the V gene TRBV19; D might be TRBD1 (6 bases). The V and J ends lost 0 bases and 2 bases respectively, with 16 bases between them. CDR3 length equals 17 residues. Germline CDR1 and CDR2: LNHDA and SQIVND (reference sequence). CDR3 loop: CASSIDRGGRSNYGYTF. The CDR3 DNA is TGTGCCAGTAGTATAGATCGCGGGGGGCGCAGCAACTATGGCTACACCTTC.

This clone was counted between two and nine times. This rearrangement joins TRBV29-1 to TRBJ1-4; D unresolved. Germline assignment: CDR1 SQVTM and CDR2 ANQGSEA. The CDR3 length is 10 residues. V lost 6 bases and J 6 bases, leaving 5 bases between the germline ends. CDR3: CSVYYEKLFF. Written as DNA, the CDR3 is TGCAGCGTCTACTATGAAAAACTGTTTTTT. Full variable domain (outside the CDR3, taken from reference TRBV29-1 and TRBJ1-4): SAVISQKPSRDICQRGTSLTIQCQVDSQVTMMFWYRQQPGQSLTLIATANQGSEATYESGFVIDKFPISRPNLTFSTLTVSNMSPEDSSIYLCSVYYEKLFFGSGTQLSVL.

The V call is TRBV19, the J call TRBJ1-2; possibly TRBD1 for D (5 bases). The CDR3 spans 12 residues. The V end lost 5 bases, the J end lost 3 bases, and 7 bases lay between the germline ends. Germline V gene sequence: CDR1 LNHDA, CDR2 SQIVND (reference sequence). CDR3 loop: CASSVTDYGYTF. DNA of the CDR3: TGTGCCAGTAGTGTGACAGACTATGGCTACACCTTC.

The chain combines TRBV2 with TRBJ2-3, with 11 bases aligning to TRBD2. The germline V gene has CDR1 SNHLY and CDR2 FYNNEI. Germline trimming cut 6 bases from V and 5 bases from J; bases unmatched to any gene: 4. The CDR3 loop spans 14 amino acids. CDR3 DNA sequence: TGTGCCAGCAGAGCCGGGACTAGCGGAGATACGCAGTATTTT. Its protein is CASRAGTSGDTQYF.

This chain joins TRBV29-1 and TRBJ1-2; 12 bases line up with TRBD1. V lost 1 base, J lost 7 bases, and 4 bases stayed unmatched. The germline gives CDR1 SQVTM, CDR2 ANQGSEA. This CDR3 has 14 residues. The CDR3 coding sequence is TGCAGCGTTGAAGGGGACAGGGGGCGTTTTGGCTACACCTTC. Translated: CSVEGDRGRFGYTF.

The rearrangement links TRBV4-1 to TRBJ1-4; no firm D call. The V and J ends lost 8 bases and 6 bases respectively, with 16 bases between them. The germline CDR1 and CDR2 sequences are MGHRA and YSYEKL. The CDR3 contains 14 residues. CDR3 loop: CASRAVFLDEKLFF. The CDR3 bases are TGCGCCAGCCGAGCTGTGTTTTTGGATGAAAAACTGTTTTTT.

V gene TRBV3-1 (or the pseudogene TRBV3-2) combines with J gene TRBJ1-2; D is uncertain. V lost 4 bases to trimming and J lost 8 bases, with 11 bases between them. The CDR3 covers 12 residues. Germline CDR1 is LGHDT and CDR2 is YNNKEL (reference sequence). CDR3 in DNA: TGTGCCAGCAGCCGGGCGGGTGAGGGCTACACCTTC. Translating gives CASSRAGEGYTF.

The chain carries TRBV6-4 and TRBJ1-5; possible D gene TRBD1, 6 bases. The CDR3 covers 13 residues. Looked up from germline, CDR1 is MRHNA and CDR2 is SNTAGT. V lost 5 bases, J lost 6 bases, and 11 bases lay in between. CDR3 sequence (DNA): TGTGCCAGCAGTTTACAGGGCGGTCAGCCCCAGCATTTT. Amino acid sequence: CASSLQGGQPQHF.

V usage is TRBV7-2 and J usage is TRBJ1-6, with D tentatively TRBD1 (6 bases). The CDR3 is made up of 14 amino acids. V lost 5 bases and J 7 bases, leaving 12 bases between the germline ends. Germline assignment: CDR1 SGHTA and CDR2 FQGNSA. The CDR3 here is CASSPQGPNSPLHF. For the CDR3, the DNA is TGTGCCAGCAGCCCACAGGGCCCGAATTCACCCCTCCACTTT.

The count of this clone is one. The chain employs TRBV3-1 (or the pseudogene TRBV3-2) and TRBJ2-5; the D gene is possibly TRBD2 (7 bases). Per the germline V gene, CDR1 is LGHDT and CDR2 is YNNKEL (reference sequence). V shed 2 bases and J shed 5 bases, with 12 bases lying between them. The CDR3 totals 14 residues. The CDR3 here is CASSQYGGPETQYF. DNA for the CDR3: TGTGCCAGCAGCCAATACGGGGGGCCGGAGACCCAGTACTTC.

The V call is TRBV18, the J call TRBJ1-2; D might be TRBD1 (5 bases). V was shortened by 4 bases and J by 6 bases, with 21 bases between the two germline ends. Germline assignment: CDR1 KGHSH and CDR2 LQKENI. The CDR3 totals 16 residues. CDR3 nucleotides: TGTGCCAGCTCACGTCGCGCAAGAGGAGGGGAGGATGGCTACACCTTC. As protein: CASSRRARGGEDGYTF.

The CDR3 loop is CASSGQGAGQPQHF. The CDR3 nucleotides are TGTGCCAGCAGTGGACAGGGGGCGGGTCAGCCCCAGCATTTT. The chain links TRBV25-1 to TRBJ1-5; 10 bases align to TRBD1. Looked up from germline, CDR1 is MGHDK and CDR2 is SYGVNS. The trim removed 4 bases at V and 6 bases at J, leaving 3 bases unmatched. The CDR3 is 14 amino acids.

This sequence joins TRBV11-2 and TRBJ1-1; 9 bases are a match to TRBD1. The germline CDR1 and CDR2 sequences are SGHAT and FQNNGV. The V gene end was trimmed by 4 bases and the J gene end by 3 bases; junction bases not matched to a gene: 6. The CDR3 covers 15 residues. The CDR3 reads CASSSTGGSHTEAFF. The CDR3, as DNA: TGTGCCAGCAGCTCTACAGGGGGCTCCCACACTGAAGCTTTCTTT.

This clone has only one observation. V is TRBV10-3 and J is TRBJ2-5; 9 bases fit TRBD2. J was trimmed by 3 bases and V by 0 bases; bases with no gene match: 5. There are 16 residues in the CDR3. CDR1 and CDR2 (germline): ENHRY, SYGVKD. The CDR3 region is CAISESIAGAKETQYF. The CDR3 DNA reads TGTGCCATCAGTGAGTCTATAGCGGGGGCCAAAGAGACCCAGTACTTC.

Here the CDR3 DNA reads TGCGCCAGCAGCTCCGATGGGGGGAACTATGGCTACACCTTC. This encodes CASSSDGGNYGYTF. V usage is TRBV5-1 and J usage is TRBJ1-2, with D possibly TRBD1 on 5 matching bases. Per the germline V gene, CDR1 is SGHRS and CDR2 is YFSETQ. Trimming took 3 bases from V and 2 from J, leaving 11 bases between them. The CDR3 is 14 amino acids.

The chain carries TRBV14 and TRBJ1-3, with 8 bases identical to TRBD1. Germline CDR1 is SGHDN and CDR2 is FVKESK. This CDR3 comprises 16 residues. The trim removed 2 bases at V and 2 bases at J, leaving 5 bases unmatched. The DNA of the CDR3 is TGTGCCAGCAGCCAAAGAGGCAGGGGGCCTGGAAACACCATATATTTT. Its protein is CASSQRGRGPGNTIYF.

There are a few counts of this clone. V is TRBV4-1 and J is TRBJ2-2; TRBD2 aligns across 8 bases. The V and J ends lost 1 base and 6 bases, in that order; junction bases with no gene match: 7. Germline lookup yields CDR1 MGHRA and CDR2 YSYEKL. CDR3 length equals 16 residues. CDR3 loop: CASSQGSGRWAGELFF. The CDR3 nucleotides are TGCGCCAGCAGCCAAGGCAGCGGGAGATGGGCCGGGGAGCTGTTTTTT.

V is TRBV12-3 or TRBV12-4 and J is TRBJ1-2; D is unresolved. Trimming left V 3 bases short and J 4 bases short, with 9 bases between. CDR3 length: 13 residues. The CDR3 region is CASSFRRSYGYTF. The CDR3 nucleotides are TGTGCCAGCAGTTTCCGTCGGTCCTATGGCTACACCTTC.

The V and J genes are TRBV11-2 and TRBJ2-3; D is possibly TRBD2 (6 bases). Germline V gene sequence: CDR1 SGHAT, CDR2 FQNNGV. This CDR3 has 18 residues. Trimming removed 0 bases from V and 7 bases from J, with 23 bases in between. The CDR3 reads CASSLEGRGVAVLNTQYF. CDR3 DNA sequence: TGTGCCAGCAGCTTAGAGGGACGAGGGGTAGCGGTACTGAATACGCAGTATTTT.

The genes are TRBV5-1 and TRBJ2-4, with 10 bases that match TRBD2. V lost 4 bases to trimming and J lost 2 bases; unmatched junction nucleotides: 3. Germline CDR1 reads SGHRS; CDR2 reads YFSETQ. The CDR3 consists of 15 residues. CDR3: CASSPLAGTKNIQYF. CDR3 nucleotides: TGCGCCAGCAGCCCACTAGCGGGAACCAAAAACATTCAGTACTTC.